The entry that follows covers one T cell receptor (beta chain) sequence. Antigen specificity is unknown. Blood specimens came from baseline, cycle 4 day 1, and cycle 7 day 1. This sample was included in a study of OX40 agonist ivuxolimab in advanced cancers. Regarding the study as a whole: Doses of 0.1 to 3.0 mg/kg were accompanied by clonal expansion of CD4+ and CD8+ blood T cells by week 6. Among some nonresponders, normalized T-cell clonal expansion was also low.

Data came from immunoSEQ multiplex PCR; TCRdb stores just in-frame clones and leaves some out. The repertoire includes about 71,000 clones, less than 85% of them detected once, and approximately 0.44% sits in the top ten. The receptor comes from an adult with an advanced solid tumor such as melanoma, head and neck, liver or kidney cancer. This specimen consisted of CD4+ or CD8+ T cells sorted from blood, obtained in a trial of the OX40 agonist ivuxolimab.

CDR3 DNA sequence: TGTGCCAGCAGCCCGGGGACACGAAAGAACACTGAAGCTTTCTTT. It yields the protein CASSPGTRKNTEAFF. The chain links TRBV5-4 to TRBJ1-1; D is possibly TRBD1 (6 bases). Trimming pared 4 bases from V and 1 base from J, leaving 14 bases between. This CDR3 is 15 amino acids long. Germline assignment: CDR1 SGHNT and CDR2 YYREEE (reference sequence).